The clone carrying this TCR beta chain was picked up many times. Antigen unknown. TCR beta CDR3 regions were amplified from RNA. HTBI primers were used for first-round RT-PCR of the TCR CDR3. TCRdb redid the calling of the multiplex PCR reads with MiXCR, one entry per CDR3 protein. The sample gives approximately 500,000 distinct CDR3 sequences, around 45% of which show up once; about 7.8% is in the top ten. The sample comes from a study of T cells in Graves' hyperthyroidism and ophthalmopathy. Uncontrolled infection, other autoimmune disease, pregnancy or lactation excluded patients. Clinical symptoms, serum thyroxine, TRAb, thyroid ultrasound and orbital computed tomography informed diagnoses. Points from the study as a whole: A model using 13 V-J features told ophthalmopathy apart from stable hyperthyroidism.

Trimming left V 5 bases short and J 3 bases short, with 8 bases between. The CDR3 spans 13 residues. From germline, CDR1 is SGHTA and CDR2 FQGTGA. The sample taken for sequencing was peripheral blood or thyroid tissue (not recorded which). The chain uses TRBV7-3 and TRBJ1-3; unclear D gene. The receptor was isolated from a woman under 30 with Graves' hyperthyroidism. The CDR3 nucleotides read TGTGCCAGCAGCACCCAGAATGGAAACACCATATATTTT. Residues: CASSTQNGNTIYF.